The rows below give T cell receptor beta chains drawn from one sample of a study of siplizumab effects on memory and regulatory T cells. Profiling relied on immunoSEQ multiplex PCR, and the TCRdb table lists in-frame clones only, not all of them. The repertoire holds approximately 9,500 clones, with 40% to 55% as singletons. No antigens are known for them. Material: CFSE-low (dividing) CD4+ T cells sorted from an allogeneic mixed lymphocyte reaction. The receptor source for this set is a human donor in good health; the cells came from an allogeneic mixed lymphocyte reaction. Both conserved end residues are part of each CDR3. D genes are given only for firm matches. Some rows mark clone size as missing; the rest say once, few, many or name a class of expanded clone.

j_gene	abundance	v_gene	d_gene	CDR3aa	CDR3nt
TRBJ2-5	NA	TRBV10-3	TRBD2	CAISRGSGRRETQYF	TGTGCCATCAGTAGGGGTAGCGGGAGACGGGAGACCCAGTACTTC
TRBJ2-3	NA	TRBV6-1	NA	CASSEQGRSTDTQYF	TGTGCCAGCAGTGAACAGGGTAGGAGCACAGATACGCAGTATTTT
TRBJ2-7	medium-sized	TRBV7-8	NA	CASSLMTGDRSYEQYF	TGTGCCAGCAGCTTAATGACAGGTGACCGCTCCTACGAGCAGTACTTC
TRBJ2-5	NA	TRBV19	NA	CASSAGLVRETQYF	TGTGCCAGTAGTGCCGGCCTGGTGAGGGAGACCCAGTACTTC
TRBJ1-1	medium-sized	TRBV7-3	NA	CASSFTRDTEAFF	TGTGCCAGCAGCTTTACTCGGGACACTGAAGCTTTCTTT
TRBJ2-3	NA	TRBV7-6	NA	CASSLRRAGRGTDTQYF	TGTGCCAGCAGCTTAAGAAGAGCGGGTCGTGGCACAGATACGCAGTATTTT
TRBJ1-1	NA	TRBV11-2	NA	CASSLDGLNTEAFF	TGTGCCAGCAGCTTGGACGGATTGAACACTGAAGCTTTCTTT
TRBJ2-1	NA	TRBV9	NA	CASSLGLARGEQFF	TGTGCCAGCAGCTTGGGGCTAGCGAGGGGTGAGCAGTTCTTC
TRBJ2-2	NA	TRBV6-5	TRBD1	CASTGANTGELFF	TGTGCCAGTACAGGGGCGAACACCGGGGAGCTGTTTTTT
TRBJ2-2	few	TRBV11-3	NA	CASSRSGYTGELFF	TGTGCCAGCAGCCGATCGGGTTACACCGGGGAGCTGTTTTTT
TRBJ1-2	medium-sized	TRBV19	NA	CASLEGYKRGGYTF	TGTGCCAGTTTAGAGGGATACAAACGAGGTGGCTACACCTTC
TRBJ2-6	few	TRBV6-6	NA	CASSYMSGANVLTF	TGTGCCAGCAGTTATATGTCTGGGGCCAACGTCCTGACTTTC
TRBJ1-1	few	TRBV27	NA	CASSLERRRSTEAFF	TGTGCCAGCAGTTTGGAACGGAGAAGGAGCACTGAAGCTTTCTTT
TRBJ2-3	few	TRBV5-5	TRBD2	CASSFPLGSAGGDTQYF	TGTGCCAGCAGCTTCCCCTTAGGTAGCGCGGGAGGAGATACGCAGTATTTT
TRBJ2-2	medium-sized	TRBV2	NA	CASTFTGANTGELFF	TGTGCCAGCACATTTACGGGAGCAAACACCGGGGAGCTGTTTTTT
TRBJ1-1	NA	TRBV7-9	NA	CASSSQMTGAYTEAFF	TGTGCCAGCAGCAGTCAAATGACGGGGGCTTACACTGAAGCTTTCTTT
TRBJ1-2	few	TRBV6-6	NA	CASSAGKGLYGYTF	TGTGCCAGCAGTGCAGGGAAGGGCCTATATGGCTACACCTTC
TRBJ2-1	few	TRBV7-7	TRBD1	CASSLDREPHNEQFF	TGTGCCAGCAGCTTGGACAGGGAGCCCCACAATGAGCAGTTCTTC
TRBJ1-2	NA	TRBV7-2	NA	CASSLAGGAGGYTF	TGTGCCAGCAGCTTAGCCGGGGGGGCTGGCGGCTACACCTTC
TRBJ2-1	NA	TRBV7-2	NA	CASSFSVRADSYNEQFF	TGTGCCAGCAGCTTCTCGGTGCGGGCTGATTCCTACAATGAGCAGTTCTTC
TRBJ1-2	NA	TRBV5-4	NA	CASSPGGGSNYGYTF	TGTGCCAGCAGCCCCGGGGGGGGATCTAACTATGGCTACACCTTC
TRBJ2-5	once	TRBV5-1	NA	CASSFFSAGQETQYF	TGCGCCAGCAGCTTTTTTTCGGCGGGCCAAGAGACCCAGTACTTC
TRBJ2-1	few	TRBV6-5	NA	CASSTGTPEQFF	TGTGCCAGCAGTACTGGGACACCTGAGCAGTTCTTC
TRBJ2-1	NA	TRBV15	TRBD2	CATSRGGTSGRALNEQFF	TGTGCCACCAGCAGAGGGGGGACTAGCGGGAGGGCCCTCAATGAGCAGTTCTTC
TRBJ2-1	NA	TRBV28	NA	CASSLPPRGGNEQFF	TGTGCCAGCAGTTTACCTCCCCGGGGCGGGAATGAGCAGTTCTTC
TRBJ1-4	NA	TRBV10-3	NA	CASRSGGYEKLFF	TGTGCCAGCAGGAGTGGGGGCTATGAAAAACTGTTTTTT
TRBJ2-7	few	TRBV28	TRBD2	CASRQDPGLLQQYF	TGTGCCAGCAGGCAGGATCCGGGACTACTCCAGCAGTACTTC
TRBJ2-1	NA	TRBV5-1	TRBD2	CASSLKIRSGRARVQNEQFF	TGCGCCAGCAGCTTGAAGATAAGGAGCGGGAGGGCCAGGGTTCAGAATGAGCAGTTCTTC
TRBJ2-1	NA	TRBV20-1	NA	CSARTRREQFF	TGCAGTGCTAGGACTCGCAGAGAGCAGTTCTTC
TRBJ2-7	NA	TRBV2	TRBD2	CASNFGGRAEQYF	TGTGCCAGCAATTTCGGCGGGAGGGCCGAGCAGTACTTC
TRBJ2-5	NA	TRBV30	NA	CAFEQRRETQYF	TGTGCCTTCGAACAGCGACGGGAGACCCAGTACTTC
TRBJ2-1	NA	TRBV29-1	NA	CSVDRRSGTSHDEQFF	TGCAGCGTTGATAGGAGATCCGGGACGTCCCACGATGAGCAGTTCTTC
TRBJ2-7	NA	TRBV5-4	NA	CASSFGGGYEQYF	TGTGCCAGCAGCTTCGGAGGCGGGTACGAGCAGTACTTC
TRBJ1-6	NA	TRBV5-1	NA	CASSPIRDSPLHF	TGCGCCAGCAGCCCGATTAGGGATTCACCCCTCCACTTT
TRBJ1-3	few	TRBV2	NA	CASVSGNTIYF	TGTGCCAGCGTATCAGGAAACACCATATATTTT
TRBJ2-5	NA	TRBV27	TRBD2	CASSLTHRRPSGRQETQYF	TGTGCCAGCAGTTTAACCCACCGACGGCCTAGCGGGAGGCAAGAGACCCAGTACTTC
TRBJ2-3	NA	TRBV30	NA	CAWSFTRRGPTDTQYF	TGTGCCTGGAGTTTCACAAGAAGGGGTCCGACAGATACGCAGTATTTT
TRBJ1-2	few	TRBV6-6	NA	CASRYNANYGYTF	TGTGCCAGCAGATATAACGCTAACTATGGCTACACCTTC